This record concerns one T cell receptor beta chain sequence. Reprocessing the 5' RACE reads, TCRdb reports a single entry for every CDR3 protein and omits DNA. This sample's table has about 260,000 distinct CDR3 sequences. The germline V gene encodes CDR1 MGHDK and CDR2 SYGVNS. The CDR3 has 16 residues. The data derive from a study of T cells expressing NK-cell markers. Study context: Source material for TCR beta repertoires consisted of sorted CD3+CD56+NKG2C+, CD3+CD56+NKG2C- and CD3+CD56-NKG2C+ T cells.

The material sequenced was blood T cells: a sorted CD56 or NKG2C T cell subset, CD4+ or CD8+ T cells, or bulk PBMC T cells (not recorded which). The genes are TRBV25-1 and TRBJ2-5; with no DNA, the TCRdb D assignment of TRBD1 cannot be verified. This TCR was sampled from a man aged 18 to 29 in good health. CDR3 region: CASSDLDRTGGETQYF. Full variable domain (remainder filled in from reference TRBV25-1 and TRBJ2-5): EADIYQTPRYLVIGTGKKITLECSQTMGHDKMYWYQQDPGMELHLIHYSYGVNSTEKGDLSSESTVSRIRTEHFPLTLESARPSHTSQYLCASSDLDRTGGETQYFGPGTRLLVL.